One and the same sample provided the 13 T cell receptor beta chains below, sequenced in a study of T cells in Graves' hyperthyroidism and ophthalmopathy. RNA transcripts gave rise to amplified TCR beta CDR3 regions. TCR CDR3 regions were first amplified by RT-PCR with HTBI primers. TCRdb called the multiplex PCR reads again in MiXCR, with one record for every CDR3 protein. The sample contains about 420,000 distinct CDR3 sequences, roughly an eighth of which appear only once. The sequencing input was blood. The receptors shown here come from a woman in her late teens or twenties with Graves' hyperthyroidism.

This rearrangement joins TRBV27 to TRBJ2-2, with 8 bases aligning to TRBD1. The CDR3 is made up of 16 amino acids. V dropped 5 bases and J dropped 6; count of bases not matched to a gene: 11. The germline V gene encodes CDR1 MNHEY and CDR2 SMNVEV (reference sequence). Here the CDR3 reads CASSQDRGKNPGELFF. In nucleotides, the CDR3 is TGTGCCAGCAGTCAAGACAGGGGTAAAAATCCCGGGGAGCTGTTTTTT.

This clonotype is a singleton in its sample. The chain links TRBV9 to TRBJ1-1, with D maybe TRBD1 (6 bases). Germline values: CDR1 SGDLS, CDR2 YYNGEE. Trimming pared 4 bases from V and 1 base from J, leaving 20 bases between. The CDR3 extends over 17 amino acids. In DNA form, the CDR3 reads TGTGCCAGCAGCTCCCTGGACAGAACTACCGCGAACACTGAAGCTTTCTTT. Translated: CASSSLDRTTANTEAFF.

A few counts support this clonotype. This chain joins TRBV6-2 or TRBV6-3 and TRBJ2-2; tentative D call: TRBD1 (5 bases). Germline V CDR1 and CDR2: MNHEY, SVGEGT. The CDR3 length is 17 residues. Trimming shortened V by 0 bases and J by 4 bases, and 15 bases separated the two germline ends. The CDR3 loop reads CASSYSIGRVTTGELFF. CDR3 bases: TGTGCCAGCAGTTACTCGATAGGCAGGGTCACCACCGGGGAGCTGTTTTTT.

This clonotype was observed at least ten times. CDR3 nucleotide sequence: TGTGCCAGCAGTTTATTGGCTAGCGGAGATTCCTACGAGCAGTACTTC. This translates into CASSLLASGDSYEQYF. The chain joins TRBV28 to TRBJ2-7; TRBD2 aligns across 7 bases. V lost 1 base to trimming and J lost 1 base; unmatched junction nucleotides: 7. The CDR3 has 16 residues. Germline V gives CDR1 MDHEN, CDR2 SYDVKM.

This clonotype was picked up a small number of times. The chain combines TRBV6-1 with TRBJ2-5; D is possibly TRBD1 (6 bases). V lost 5 bases and J lost 2, with 21 bases in between. The CDR3 is 17 amino acids. Germline CDR1 is MNHNS and CDR2 is SASEGT. The CDR3 here is CASSTRKVQGKQETQYF. The DNA for the CDR3 is TGTGCCAGCAGTACTAGGAAAGTACAGGGAAAACAAGAGACCCAGTACTTC.

J is TRBJ2-5 and V is TRBV2, with unresolved D. Trimming removed 2 bases from V and 7 bases from J, with 5 bases in between. The CDR3 covers 11 residues. Per the germline V gene, CDR1 is SNHLY and CDR2 is FYNNEI. CDR3 bases: TGTGCCAGCAGTGAACTTGGGACCCAGTACTTC. This codes for CASSELGTQYF.

This clonotype was seen ten or more times. This chain joins TRBV28 and TRBJ2-5; TRBD1 matches at 9 bases. The junction had 7 bases not matched to a gene; V was cut back by 6 bases and J by 2 bases. The CDR3 runs 15 residues. CDR1 is MDHEN and CDR2 is SYDVKM in the germline V gene. The CDR3 nucleotides read TGTGCCAGCAGGTCCGGGACAGGGTGGCAAGAGACCCAGTACTTC. Its translation: CASRSGTGWQETQYF.

This clonotype was counted at least ten times. The rearrangement joins TRBV7-9 to TRBJ2-7; 7 bases fit TRBD1. The CDR3 spans 14 residues. The ends lost 2 bases at V and 3 bases at J; junction bases unmatched: 4. From germline, CDR1 is SEHNR and CDR2 FQNEAQ (reference sequence). The CDR3 reads CASSLQGQFYEQYF. The CDR3 DNA reads TGTGCCAGCAGCTTACAGGGACAGTTCTACGAGCAGTACTTC.

This clonotype has ten or more counts. The chain has TRBV11-2 and TRBJ2-5; D might be TRBD2 (5 bases). CDR3 size: 13 residues. The V and J ends lost 6 bases and 5 bases respectively, with 13 bases between them. From germline, CDR1 is SGHAT and CDR2 FQNNGV. The CDR3 reads CASSLPSWETQYF. CDR3 nucleotides: TGTGCCAGCAGTCTACCTAGCTGGGAGACCCAGTACTTC.

The gene calls are TRBV29-1 and TRBJ2-7; D might be TRBD1 (6 bases). The CDR3 length is 13 residues. V was pared by 7 bases and J by 3 bases, with 16 bases between. Germline V CDR1 and CDR2: SQVTM, ANQGSEA. The CDR3 sequence is CSAALDRSYEQYF. CDR3 DNA: TGCAGCGCAGCCCTCGACAGGAGCTACGAGCAGTACTTC.

The genes are TRBV6-1 and TRBJ2-1, with TRBD2 as a possible D gene (5 bases). The CDR3 runs to 14 residues. CDR1 MNHNS and CDR2 SASEGT come from the germline V gene. V lost 8 bases to trimming and J lost 6 bases, with 17 bases between them. The DNA of the CDR3 is TGTGCCAGCGCAGGTGGGGAGTACGGCAATGAGCAGTTCTTC. This sequence encodes CASAGGEYGNEQFF.

V is TRBV18 and J is TRBJ2-5; tentatively, D is TRBD1 (6 bases). V was trimmed by 4 bases and J by 5 bases, leaving 11 bases between them. Germline CDR1 is KGHSH and CDR2 is LQKENI. This CDR3 is built from 13 residues. The CDR3 DNA reads as TGTGCCAGCTCACGGAGTCAGGGGGAGACCCAGTACTTC. As protein: CASSRSQGETQYF.

This clonotype was observed a handful of times. The V gene is TRBV15, the J gene TRBJ1-1; D is possibly TRBD1 (6 bases). V lost 0 bases to trimming and J lost 11 bases, with 16 bases between them. In germline, CDR1 is LNHNV, CDR2 YYDKDF (reference sequence). This CDR3 spans 14 amino acids. In DNA form, the CDR3 reads TGTGCCACCAGCAGAGATGTGGGGGCTATTACGGCTTTCTTT. Translated, it gives CATSRDVGAITAFF.